This record concerns one TCR beta chain sequence. This clonotype was observed many times. The clone's antigen remains unknown. No base quality values were provided; no much bigger clone lies one nucleotide off. For CDR1 and CDR2, the germline V gene (reference sequence) lists SGHKS and YYEKEE. Counted from cysteine to phenylalanine, this CDR3 has 15 amino acids. CDR3 DNA is the only sequence kept; it has 45 bases, read in frame from the first base. V and J are trimmed by 0 bases and 10 bases, and the gene matches miss 7 bases of the junction. This entry is derived from a study of regulatory T cells in long-lasting Graves disease (dated by TCRdb to the early 2020s). For the wider study: Newly diagnosed Graves' disease patients had taken antithyroid drugs for less than 3 months. A total of approximately 35 samples underwent TCR sequencing: about 13 from persistent and approximately 20 from newly diagnosed Graves' disease patients. This study used TCR sequencing and RNA sequencing of peripheral blood to compare persistent Graves' disease patients against newly diagnosed Graves' disease patients. The study was registered as a clinical trial and conducted in China. General conclusions and limits of the study: TRBV28, TRBJ1-2 and TRBJ2-5 were preferentially used in persistent disease, while TRBV20-1 and TRBJ2-1 were favored in newly diagnosed disease. The study examined only peripheral blood because the primary lesion, thyroid tissue, could not be accessed. Lower TCR Shannon entropy and fewer highly expanded clones were observed in persistent Graves' disease patients than in newly diagnosed patients, which suggested clonal expansion. The small sample size was acknowledged by the authors as a limitation that may reduce accuracy. Sequencing and analysis were restricted to the TCR beta chain. More public clonotypes were shared among persistent patients (roughly 2,700) than among newly diagnosed patients (966).

The method was multiplex PCR. The sequencer was an Illumina HiSeq 4000. To build TCR beta libraries, CDR3 regions were amplified by Arm-PCR using iRepertoire HTBI primers. Before sequencing, the PCR products went through gel purification. The original methods were these. A total of roughly 58 TRBV and some 15 TRBJ segments were identified across samples and were used for gene usage analysis of CDR3 amino acid clonotypes. Filtered high-quality paired reads were merged into contigs using COPE and FqMerger. BLAST was used to align contigs to IMGT TRBV, TRBD and TRBJ reference genes, and CDR3 was defined according to IMGT. Any clonotype with a frequency above 0.1% was classified as a highly expanded clone. Repertoire diversity was measured by Shannon entropy, and V-J evenness by the Gini coefficient. A clonotype found in more than one individual was treated as public. Starting from the raw public reads, TCRdb applied fastp trimming at Q25, assembled clones with MiXCR and retained in-frame beta chains. Here each entry gathers all rows of one CDR3 protein and keeps the most common genes and DNA. For this entry, the V and J calls and clone size follow TCRdb and not the study's own pipeline. The table for this sample lists approximately 400,000 distinct CDR3 sequences; about 16% of them were counted only once. The leading ten clones occupy 15% to 20% of the sample.

The time point label for this specimen denotes: newly diagnosed GD, antithyroid drugs for less than 3 months. For both TCR sequencing and RNA sequencing, RNA was extracted from PBMCs in TRIzol. The diagnosis of Graves' disease followed American Thyroid Association guidelines. The patients came from an endocrinology department in Xi'an, China. From each patient, approximately 10 milliliters of peripheral blood was collected into an EDTA anticoagulant tube. Ficoll Paque Plus density gradient separation was used to isolate PBMCs, and no further T cell sorting was done. An Agilent 2100 Bioanalyzer and agarose gel were used to check RNA quality, and a NanoDrop 2000 was used to measure RNA concentration. The same specimen was also included in a second study, on T cells in Graves' hyperthyroidism and ophthalmopathy. The second source states: Stable Graves' hyperthyroidism was defined as the absence of progression to ophthalmopathy over 18 months of follow-up. Hyperthyroidism patients were newly diagnosed, had a disease duration of under 2 months, and were aged 18 to 65 years. The study excluded patients with uncontrolled infections, other autoimmune diseases, pregnancy or lactation. Diagnoses were established on the basis of clinical symptoms, serum thyroxine and TRAb, thyroid ultrasound, and orbital computed tomography. The first round of RT-PCR for the TCR CDR3 was performed with the HTBI primer set and the Qiagen OneStep RT-PCR kit. Most expanded thyroid clonotypes (frequency above 0.001) were also detected in blood, a finding suggesting that blood repertoires may reflect thyroid immune responses. In cross-validation, a model built on a 13 V-J signature told ophthalmopathy apart from stable hyperthyroidism with approximately 90% sensitivity and roughly 83% specificity, and in testing the same model reached 80%/75%. In validation, the model predicted progression to ophthalmopathy a median of about 6.5 months before onset, with 65% to 71% sensitivity and about 72% specificity. TCR V-J signatures able to tell the groups apart were searched for in a discovery cohort of 90 to 100 patients, of whom approximately 40 had Graves' ophthalmopathy and around 56 had stable Graves' hyperthyroidism. Prospective prediction of ophthalmopathy was tested in an independent validation cohort of fewer than 20 hyperthyroidism patients and 17 patients who later progressed to ophthalmopathy. The 75 to 100 discovery patients were divided at random into training and test sets in a 7:3 ratio. Thyroid tissue and blood T-cell repertoires from about six Graves' hyperthyroidism patients were also compared in the study. Once sampling was done, hyperthyroidism patients were given methimazole at a starting dose of 30 mg daily, whereas ophthalmopathy patients were given high-dose intravenous methylprednisolone. A second multiplex PCR round built the libraries, followed by size selection and purification. Paired-end sequencing of the libraries was performed with 100 bp reads on an Illumina HiSeq2000. SOAPnuke was used to process the raw data, throwing out any read that contained adapters or uncalled bases, had a mean Phred below 15, or lacked an exact constant-primer or identifier match. High-quality paired reads were merged using COPE v1.2.5, and each unique nucleotide sequence was defined as a clonotype. Clonotypes were aligned to IMGT TRBV, TRBD and TRBJ reference segments using MiTCR v1.1. Analysis was restricted to V-J combinations with a frequency above 0.0001, which covered approximately 99% of repertoires. The TCS score was defined as F50 (clonal expansion) divided by E x V (chaos), with BLOSUM62-based TCRdist calculated between CDR3 peptides within each V-J. Welch's t-statistics and random forest reduced fewer than 600 V-J features to about 13, which were used in a naive Bayes classifier (R e1071). No statistical method was used to fix the sample size in advance, and group allocation was not hidden from the investigators. TCR Vbeta CDR3 sequencing of 130 to 150 peripheral blood samples (approximately 44 ophthalmopathy, about 75 hyperthyroidism and approximately 17 progressor patients) is reported in the paper.

The receptor was derived from a woman aged 25 to 39 with Graves disease. Donor details come from another sample of the same person, matched by shared clones. The chain is encoded by TRBV5-5 joined to TRBJ2-1, with 10 middle bases fitting TRBD2. The source material was peripheral blood mononuclear cells (PBMCs), sampled at new diagnosis, from a patient treated with antithyroid drugs. The CDR3 reads CASSLGAGGVGEQFF. The nucleotide sequence is TGTGCCAGCAGCTTGGGAGCGGGAGGGGTCGGGGAGCAGTTCTTC.